What follows are 7 T cell receptor beta chains derived from one specimen sequenced in a study of T-cell reconstitution after alpha-beta-depleted transplantation in children. The TCRbeta library was prepared with unique molecular identifiers. Each CDR3 protein gets one entry after TCRdb re-called the PCR reads with MiXCR. The sample has about 610,000 distinct CDR3 sequences; roughly a tenth are singletons. Here the sequenced sample was PBMCs from the stem cell graft donor, taken from the stem cell graft. The receptor source for this set is a human donor who donated a stem cell graft to a child with acute myeloid leukemia.

This clonotype showed up just a few times. This chain uses TRBV5-1 with TRBJ2-7; D is undetermined. The CDR3 length is 14 residues. Germline CDR1 is SGHRS and CDR2 is YFSETQ. Trimming left V 6 bases short and J 0 bases short, with 13 bases between. In DNA form, the CDR3 reads TGCGCCAGCACCCCGTCTAGGAGCTCCTACGAGCAGTACTTC. This codes for CASTPSRSSYEQYF.

J is TRBJ1-1 and V is TRBV30; D unclear. Per germline, CDR1 GTSNPN and CDR2 SVGIG (reference sequence). Between the trimmed V and J ends, which lost 2 bases and 10 bases, there was a span of 20 bases. CDR3 length equals 14 residues. CDR3 DNA sequence: TGTGCCTGGAGTTCTGACGTTCGTGGGTTGGCAGCTTTCTTT. It is translated as CAWSSDVRGLAAFF. Variable domain in full (rest from reference TRBV30 and TRBJ1-1): SQTIHQWPATLVQPVGSPLSLECTVEGTSNPNLYWYRQAAGRGLQLLFYSVGIGQISSEVPQNLSASRPQDRQFILSSKKLLLSDSGFYLCAWSSDVRGLAAFFGQGTRLTVV.

This clonotype was counted a few times. The V call is TRBV18, the J call TRBJ2-7; D call uncertain. Between the trimmed V and J ends, which lost 2 bases and 4 bases, there was a span of 9 bases. This CDR3 comprises 13 residues. Germline CDR1 KGHSH, CDR2 LQKENI. CDR3 DNA: TGTGCCAGCTCACCAGCGGCTAAATACGAGCAGTACTTC. This gives the protein CASSPAAKYEQYF.

This clonotype was seen only a few times. The V gene is TRBV29-1, the J gene TRBJ1-1; D gene uncertain. CDR1 is SQVTM and CDR2 is ANQGSEA in the germline V gene. The CDR3 spans 13 residues. Trimming pared 4 bases from V and 0 bases from J, leaving 9 bases between. In DNA, the CDR3 is TGCAGCGTTGGGAGGACCTTGAACACTGAAGCTTTCTTT. Its protein product is CSVGRTLNTEAFF.

The table lists this clonotype with a few counts. V and J are TRBV29-1 and TRBJ1-2, with D possibly being TRBD1 (6 bases). Germline V gives CDR1 SQVTM, CDR2 ANQGSEA. The V and J ends lost 3 bases and 4 bases respectively, with 15 bases between them. This CDR3 has 14 residues. This CDR3 is CSVEGSGAGYGYTF. The DNA of the CDR3 is TGCAGCGTTGAGGGGTCGGGGGCGGGCTATGGCTACACCTTC.

This clonotype has a handful of counts. The V and J genes are TRBV15 and TRBJ2-3; perhaps TRBD2 as D (6 bases). This CDR3 contains 14 residues. V lost 5 bases to trimming and J lost 5 bases, with 14 bases between them. Germline loops: CDR1 LNHNV, CDR2 YYDKDF (reference sequence). DNA for the CDR3: TGTGCCACCAGCTACAAGTCGGGGGTAGATACGCAGTATTTT. Its translation is CATSYKSGVDTQYF.

This clonotype was counted between two and nine times. The chain uses TRBV6-8 and TRBJ2-2; 11 bases match TRBD2. CDR3 length equals 17 residues. V lost 2 bases and J lost 6; bases outside the gene matches: 8. The germline gives CDR1 MNHGY, CDR2 SAAAGT. DNA of the CDR3: TGTGCCAGCAGTTACCCTAAACTAGCGGGAGAACCCGGGGAGCTGTTTTTT. Its protein is CASSYPKLAGEPGELFF.